These 22 T cell receptor beta chains share one sample of origin, sequenced in a study of beta chain features in type 1 diabetes. The study reverse transcribed the entire isolated RNA, so it sequenced expressed TCRB transcripts. TCRdb keeps only in-frame clones here, not all; method: immunoSEQ multiplex PCR. The data hold some 130,000 clones, with around 10% observed a single time. No antigen is known for these receptors. Study-level results: Type 1 diabetes patients had TCRB CDR3s that were shorter (moderately but significantly so) in all four CD4+ subsets.

The sample comprised central memory CD4+ T cells from blood. The receptors were gathered from a man between 25 and 39 years old with type 1 diabetes.

The genes are TRBV15 and TRBJ2-7, with D uncertain. The CDR3 is made up of 15 amino acids. V shed 4 bases and J shed 0 bases, with 13 bases lying between them. Germline CDR1 and CDR2: LNHNV and YYDKDF (reference sequence). Here the CDR3 DNA reads TGTGCCACCAGCAAACGACCAGGTTTCTCCTACGAGCAGTACTTC. It translates to CATSKRPGFSYEQYF.

This clone occurred a few times. This sequence joins TRBV7-9 and TRBJ2-1; perhaps TRBD2 as D (7 bases). There are 16 residues in the CDR3. V lost 5 bases and J 8 bases, leaving 22 bases between the germline ends. Germline-derived CDR1 and CDR2 are SEHNR and FQNEAQ (reference sequence). The CDR3 DNA follows: TGTGCCAGCAGCAGGGGGGGGACGAATTATTACGATGAGCAGTTCTTC. Translated: CASSRGGTNYYDEQFF.

The chain combines TRBV7-2 with TRBJ2-5; D possibly corresponds to TRBD2 (6 bases). V was cut by 5 bases and J by 7 bases, with 14 bases left in between. The V gene's germline CDR1 is SGHTA and CDR2 FQGNSA. The CDR3 runs to 13 residues. CDR3 amino acids: CASSPLAILTQYF. CDR3 bases: TGTGCCAGCAGCCCCCTAGCGATATTGACCCAGTACTTC.

This clone has at least ten counts. The chain has TRBV7-3 and TRBJ1-6; TRBD1 matches at 7 bases. CDR1 SGHTA and CDR2 FQGTGA come from the germline V gene. CDR3 size: 15 residues. V gave up 1 base and J gave up 6 bases; unmatched junction bases: 3. This chain's CDR3 is CASSLMGQPNSPLHF. The CDR3 bases are TGTGCCAGCAGCTTAATGGGACAGCCTAATTCACCCCTCCACTTT.

The chain combines TRBV19 with TRBJ2-6; 9 bases are a match to TRBD1. V gave up 4 bases and J gave up 11 bases; unmatched junction bases: 9. Germline lookup yields CDR1 LNHDA and CDR2 SQIVND (reference sequence). The CDR3 spans 15 residues. DNA for the CDR3: TGTGCCAGTAGTAGAGTCCCGGGACAGGGAGACGTCCTGACTTTC. Translated: CASSRVPGQGDVLTF.

This clone was recorded a few times. At one end, the junction sequence differs from germline, possibly due to a read error. The chain links TRBV6-5 to TRBJ2-4, with TRBD2 matching 11 bases. This CDR3 has 15 residues. CDR1 is MNHEY and CDR2 is SVGAGI in the germline V gene. The CDR3 nucleotides read TGTGCCACCAGTACTAGCGGGGGCACCAAAAACATTCAGTACTTC. Protein: CATSTSGGTKNIQYF.

This sequence joins TRBV18 and TRBJ1-6, with D tentatively TRBD1 (5 bases). Germline loops: CDR1 KGHSH, CDR2 LQKENI. The V end lost 6 bases, the J end lost 6 bases, and 6 bases lay between the germline ends. The CDR3 covers 12 residues. The CDR3 reads CASSGANSPLHF. The CDR3 DNA reads as TGTGCCAGCTCTGGGGCTAATTCACCCCTCCACTTT.

This clone has only a few counts. The chain is built from TRBV6-6 and TRBJ1-2; no reliable D call. V was pared by 8 bases and J by 6 bases, with 13 bases between. This CDR3 spans 12 amino acids. Germline CDR1 and CDR2: MNHNY and SVGAGI (reference sequence). This CDR3 reads CASSKGGNGYTF. The CDR3 coding sequence is TGTGCCAGCTCCAAAGGAGGGAATGGCTACACCTTC.

V and J are TRBV2 and TRBJ2-5, with 7 bases lining up with TRBD1. Germline assignment: CDR1 SNHLY and CDR2 FYNNEI. The CDR3 sequence is 13 residues long. Unmatched junction bases numbered 3, after V lost 5 bases and J lost 3 bases. The CDR3 DNA reads as TGTGCCAGCAGTCCTGGACAGGAAGAGACCCAGTACTTC. This gives the protein CASSPGQEETQYF.

CDR3 sequence: CASSRNTGGLEKLFF. In DNA, the CDR3 is TGTGCCAGCAGTCGTAATACAGGGGGCCTAGAAAAACTGTTTTTT. V usage is TRBV2 and J usage is TRBJ1-4, with 9 nucleotides matching TRBD1. The CDR3 sequence is 15 residues long. CDR1 and CDR2 from the germline V gene are SNHLY and FYNNEI. Trimming cost V 5 bases and J 8 bases; bases outside gene matches: 9.

The rearrangement links TRBV18 to TRBJ1-2, with 10 bases matching TRBD1. J lost 6 bases, V lost 6 bases, and 7 bases had no gene match. Germline V gene sequence: CDR1 KGHSH, CDR2 LQKENI. This CDR3 has 14 amino acids. CDR3 region: CASSPGQGFHGYTF. CDR3 in DNA: TGTGCCAGCTCCCCGGGACAGGGGTTTCATGGCTACACCTTC.

This clone was recorded a few times. The chain uses TRBV19 and TRBJ1-5; no clear D. Deletions cut 5 bases from V and 6 bases from J, with 8 bases between. The CDR3 runs to 12 residues. Germline V gene sequence: CDR1 LNHDA, CDR2 SQIVND (reference sequence). The CDR3 reads CASSEEFQPQHF. The CDR3 nucleotides are TGTGCCAGTAGTGAGGAGTTTCAGCCCCAGCATTTT.

The V gene is TRBV5-1, the J gene TRBJ2-1, with a tentative D call TRBD1 (5 bases). V was pared by 5 bases and J by 5 bases, with 14 bases between. CDR1 and CDR2 (germline): SGHRS, YFSETQ. This CDR3 has 14 residues. Written as DNA, the CDR3 is TGCGCCAGCAGTGTCGTGACAGACGACAATGAGCAGTTCTTC. This translates into CASSVVTDDNEQFF.

This clone was observed a few times. The chain couples TRBV29-1 to TRBJ2-1; TRBD2 matches at 9 bases. Per germline, CDR1 SQVTM and CDR2 ANQGSEA. V shed 6 bases and J 3 bases; nucleotides not matched to a gene: 6. The CDR3 sequence is 14 residues long. CDR3 sequence reads: CSVVEAGGYNEQFF. CDR3 sequence (DNA): TGCAGCGTGGTAGAAGCGGGGGGCTACAATGAGCAGTTCTTC.

The genes are TRBV7-9 and TRBJ2-5; 8 nucleotides match TRBD1. Germline loops: CDR1 SEHNR, CDR2 FQNEAQ (reference sequence). The CDR3 covers 15 residues. Unmatched junction bases numbered 5, after V lost 4 bases and J lost 1 base. The CDR3 DNA is TGTGCCAGCAGCTCACAGGGGGGTGGCCAAGAGACCCAGTACTTC. Its protein is CASSSQGGGQETQYF.

The chain couples TRBV5-8 to TRBJ1-2; 10 nucleotides line up with TRBD1. V lost 4 bases, J lost 8 bases, and 8 bases stayed unmatched. The CDR3 totals 14 residues. Germline assignment: CDR1 SGHTS and CDR2 YDEGEE. The CDR3 loop reads CASSQRQGARGYTF. The CDR3 bases are TGTGCCAGCAGCCAACGACAGGGGGCGAGGGGCTACACCTTC. Drawing the rest from reference TRBV5-8 and TRBJ1-2, the complete variable domain is EAGVTQSPTHLIKTRGQQATLRCSPISGHTSVYWYQQALGLGLQFLLWYDEGEERNRGNFPPRFSGRQFPNYSSELNVNALELEDSALYLCASSQRQGARGYTFGSGTRLTVV.

This clone appeared a few times. The chain combines TRBV4-1 with TRBJ2-3; a weak D match, TRBD2 (5 bases). Germline assignment: CDR1 MGHRA and CDR2 YSYEKL. The length of the CDR3 is 14 residues. V shed 7 bases and J shed 4 bases, with 15 bases lying between them. DNA of the CDR3: TGCGCCAGCAAGGGCTCGGAGGTGGCAGATACGCAGTATTTT. Translated: CASKGSEVADTQYF.

The genes are TRBV6-1 and TRBJ2-1; perhaps TRBD2 as D (6 bases). The CDR3 consists of 16 residues. The V gene lost 1 base and the J gene lost 3 bases, with 13 bases spanning the gap. CDR1 and CDR2 (germline): MNHNS, SASEGT. This CDR3 reads CASSEEVLGGYNEQFF. The CDR3 region has the DNA TGTGCCAGCAGTGAAGAAGTCTTGGGAGGCTACAATGAGCAGTTCTTC.

The genes are TRBV4-3 and TRBJ2-7, with 7 bases that match TRBD2. The CDR3 totals 18 residues. CDR1 and CDR2 from the germline V gene are LGHNA and YSLEER. The junction had 14 bases not matched to a gene; V was cut back by 1 base and J by 2 bases. The CDR3 DNA reads TGCGCCAGCAGCCAAGGCGTCGGGGGGTCCATGTCGACCTACGAGCAGTACTTC. It yields the protein CASSQGVGGSMSTYEQYF.

The chain is built from TRBV29-1 and TRBJ1-1; TRBD1 is a possible D gene (5 bases). This CDR3 is 14 amino acids long. The germline V gene encodes CDR1 SQVTM and CDR2 ANQGSEA. With 7 bases removed from V and 5 bases from J, the gap between germline ends came to 20 bases. The CDR3 loop reads CSARRDGGGTEAFF. As DNA, the CDR3 is TGCAGCGCCCGACGTGATGGGGGGGGGACTGAAGCTTTCTTT.

The chain is built from TRBV11-2 and TRBJ2-1, with TRBD2 as a possible D gene (5 bases). Germline assignment: CDR1 SGHAT and CDR2 FQNNGV. Between the trimmed V and J ends, which lost 3 bases and 7 bases, there was a span of 10 bases. The CDR3 spans 13 residues. The CDR3 DNA reads as TGTGCCAGCAGCTTCTCAGAGGGTAATGAGCAGTTCTTC. It translates to CASSFSEGNEQFF.

V gene TRBV27 combines with J gene TRBJ1-5; no reliable D call. CDR1 and CDR2 from the germline V gene are MNHEY and SMNVEV (reference sequence). There are 14 residues in the CDR3. The V and J ends lost 2 bases and 6 bases respectively, with 11 bases between them. The chain's CDR3 is CASSLMGAGQPQHF. CDR3 sequence (DNA): TGTGCCAGCAGTTTAATGGGCGCGGGTCAGCCCCAGCATTTT.